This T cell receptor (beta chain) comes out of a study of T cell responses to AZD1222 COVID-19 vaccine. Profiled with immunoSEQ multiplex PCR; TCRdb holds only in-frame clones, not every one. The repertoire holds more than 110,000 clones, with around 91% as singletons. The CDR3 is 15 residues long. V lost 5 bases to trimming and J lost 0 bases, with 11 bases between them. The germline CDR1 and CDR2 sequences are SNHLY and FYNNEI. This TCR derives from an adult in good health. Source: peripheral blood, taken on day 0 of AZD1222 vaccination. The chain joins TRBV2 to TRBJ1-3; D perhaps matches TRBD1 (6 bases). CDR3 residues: CASSFLDSSGNTIYF. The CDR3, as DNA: TGTGCCAGCAGTTTTTTGGACAGCTCTGGAAACACCATATATTTT.